Sequencing of this T cell receptor (beta chain) was carried out in a study of long-term antiretroviral therapy in people with HIV. The authors ran the immunoSEQ assay, v3.0, at survey level. Clones were sequenced by immunoSEQ multiplex PCR, and TCRdb holds only the in-frame ones, with some missing. Altogether around 27,000 clones are present, approximately 85% being singletons, with the ten largest covering just under 8.5%. Specimens carried about 0.95-11 million cryopreserved PBMC before DNA extraction. This CDR3 is 14 amino acids long. CDR1 and CDR2 from the germline V gene are SEHNR and FQNEAQ (reference sequence). Trimming removed 3 bases at V and 5 bases at J, with 10 bases between.

The sequence was collected from a man aged 40-49 years with HIV. The chain employs TRBV7-9 and TRBJ1-4; D is ambiguous. The sequencing here drew on unsorted PBMCs, taken 3 years after starting antiretroviral therapy. The CDR3 protein is CASSFGSTNEKLFF. In DNA, the CDR3 is TGTGCCAGCAGCTTCGGCTCGACGAATGAAAAACTGTTTTTT. Full variable domain (rest looked up from reference TRBV7-9 and TRBJ1-4): DTGVSQNPRHKITKRGQNVTFRCDPISEHNRLYWYRQTLGQGPEFLTYFQNEAQLEKSRLLSDRFSAERPKGSFSTLEIQRTEQGDSAMYLCASSFGSTNEKLFFGSGTQLSVL.